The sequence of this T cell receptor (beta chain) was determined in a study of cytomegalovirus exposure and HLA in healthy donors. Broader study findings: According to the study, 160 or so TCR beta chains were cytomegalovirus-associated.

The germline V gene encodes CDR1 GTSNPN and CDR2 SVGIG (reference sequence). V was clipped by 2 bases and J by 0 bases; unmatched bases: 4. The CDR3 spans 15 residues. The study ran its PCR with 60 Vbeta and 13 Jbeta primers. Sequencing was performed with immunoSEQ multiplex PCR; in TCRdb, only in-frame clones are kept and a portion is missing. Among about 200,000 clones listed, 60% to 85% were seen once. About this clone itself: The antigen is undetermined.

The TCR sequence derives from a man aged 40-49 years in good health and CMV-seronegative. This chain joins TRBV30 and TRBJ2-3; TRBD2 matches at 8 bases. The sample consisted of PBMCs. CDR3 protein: CAWSPGGASTDTQYF. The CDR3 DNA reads TGTGCCTGGAGTCCGGGAGGGGCGAGCACAGATACGCAGTATTTT.